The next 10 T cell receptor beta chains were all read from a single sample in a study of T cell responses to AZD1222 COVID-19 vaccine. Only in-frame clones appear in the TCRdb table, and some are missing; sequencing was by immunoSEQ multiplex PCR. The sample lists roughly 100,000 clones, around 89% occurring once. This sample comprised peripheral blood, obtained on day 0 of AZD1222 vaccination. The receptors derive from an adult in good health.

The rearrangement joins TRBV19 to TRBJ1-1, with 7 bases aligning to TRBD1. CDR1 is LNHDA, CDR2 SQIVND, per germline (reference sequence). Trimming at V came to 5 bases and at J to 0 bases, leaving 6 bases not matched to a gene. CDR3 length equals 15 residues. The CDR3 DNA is TGTGCCAGTAGTCGGCAGGGGGTGGTGAACACTGAAGCTTTCTTT. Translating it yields CASSRQGVVNTEAFF. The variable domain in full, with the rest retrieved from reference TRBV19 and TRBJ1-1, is DGGITQSPKYLFRKEGQNVTLSCEQNLNHDAMYWYRQDPGQGLRLIYYSQIVNDFQKGDIAEGYSVSREKKESFPLTVTSAQKNPTAFYLCASSRQGVVNTEAFFGQGTRLTVV.

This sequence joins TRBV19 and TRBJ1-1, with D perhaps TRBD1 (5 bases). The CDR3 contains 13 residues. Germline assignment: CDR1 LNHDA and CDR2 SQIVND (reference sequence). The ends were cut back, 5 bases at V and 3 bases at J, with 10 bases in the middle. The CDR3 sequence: CASSERQYTEAFF. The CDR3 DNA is TGTGCCAGTAGTGAAAGACAGTACACTGAAGCTTTCTTT.

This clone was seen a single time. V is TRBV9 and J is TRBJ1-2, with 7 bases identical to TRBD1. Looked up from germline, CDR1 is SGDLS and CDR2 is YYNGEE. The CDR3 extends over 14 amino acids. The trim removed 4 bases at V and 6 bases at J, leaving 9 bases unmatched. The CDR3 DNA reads TGTGCCAGCAGCCCCAGCTACAGGGGTGATGGCTACACCTTC. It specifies CASSPSYRGDGYTF.

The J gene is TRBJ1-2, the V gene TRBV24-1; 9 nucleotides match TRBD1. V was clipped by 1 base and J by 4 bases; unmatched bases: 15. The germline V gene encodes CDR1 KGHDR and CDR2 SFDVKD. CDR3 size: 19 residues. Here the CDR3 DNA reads TGTGCCACCAGTGATTTATTTGGGAGACCGGGACAGGGACGCTATGGCTACACCTTC. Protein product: CATSDLFGRPGQGRYGYTF.

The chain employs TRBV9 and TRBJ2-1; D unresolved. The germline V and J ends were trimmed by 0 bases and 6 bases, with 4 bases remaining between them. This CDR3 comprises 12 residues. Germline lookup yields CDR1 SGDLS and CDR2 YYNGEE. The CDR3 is CASSVGVNEQFF. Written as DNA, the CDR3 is TGTGCCAGCAGCGTAGGGGTCAATGAGCAGTTCTTC.

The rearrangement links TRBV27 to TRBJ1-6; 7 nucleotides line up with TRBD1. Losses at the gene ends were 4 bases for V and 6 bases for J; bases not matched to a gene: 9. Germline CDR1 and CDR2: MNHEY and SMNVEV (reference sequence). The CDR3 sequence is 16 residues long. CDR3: CASSSSYRGGNSPLHF. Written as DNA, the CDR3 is TGTGCCAGCAGTTCGTCCTACAGGGGTGGTAATTCACCCCTCCACTTT.

CDR3 nucleotides: TGTGCCAGTAGTATTGCACAGGGTCGGCATACAGATACGCAGTATTTT. Translation gives CASSIAQGRHTDTQYF. V gene TRBV19 combines with J gene TRBJ2-3, with TRBD1 as a possible D gene (6 bases). CDR3 length equals 16 residues. The germline gives CDR1 LNHDA, CDR2 SQIVND (reference sequence). V was trimmed by 3 bases and J by 3 bases, leaving 16 bases between them. Drawing the rest from reference TRBV19 and TRBJ2-3, the complete variable domain is DGGITQSPKYLFRKEGQNVTLSCEQNLNHDAMYWYRQDPGQGLRLIYYSQIVNDFQKGDIAEGYSVSREKKESFPLTVTSAQKNPTAFYLCASSIAQGRHTDTQYFGPGTRLTVL.

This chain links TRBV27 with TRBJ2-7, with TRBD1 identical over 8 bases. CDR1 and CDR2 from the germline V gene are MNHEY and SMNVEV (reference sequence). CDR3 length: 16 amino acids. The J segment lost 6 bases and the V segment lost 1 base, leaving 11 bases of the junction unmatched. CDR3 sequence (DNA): TGTGCCAGCAGTTTATTGGACAGGGTCTCATTACGCGAGCAGTACTTC. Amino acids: CASSLLDRVSLREQYF.

The DNA for the CDR3 is TGTGCCAGCAGGTTTCTAGTGGGGGGCCGGAATTCCTACGAGCAGTACTTC. Translating gives CASRFLVGGRNSYEQYF. The chain uses TRBV2 and TRBJ2-7; tentatively, D is TRBD1 or TRBD2 (6 bases each). The CDR3 loop spans 17 amino acids. CDR1 is SNHLY and CDR2 is FYNNEI in the germline V gene. V was shortened by 6 bases and J by 1 base, with 22 bases between the two germline ends.

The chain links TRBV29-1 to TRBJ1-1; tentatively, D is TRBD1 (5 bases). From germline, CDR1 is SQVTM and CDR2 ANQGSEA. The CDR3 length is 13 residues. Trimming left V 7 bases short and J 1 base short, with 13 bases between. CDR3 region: CSGSRQTNTEAFF. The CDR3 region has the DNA TGCAGCGGCTCCAGACAGACGAACACTGAAGCTTTCTTT. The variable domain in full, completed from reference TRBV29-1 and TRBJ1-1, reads SAVISQKPSRDICQRGTSLTIQCQVDSQVTMMFWYRQQPGQSLTLIATANQGSEATYESGFVIDKFPISRPNLTFSTLTVSNMSPEDSSIYLCSGSRQTNTEAFFGQGTRLTVV.